The following is a T cell receptor beta chain sequence with its context. Its matching antigen is unknown. The data are from a study of cytomegalovirus exposure and HLA in healthy donors. Whole-study results and caveats: Earlier findings revealed that most TCR beta V segments proved productive either about 87% or about 30% of the time. Published work reported that the classifier diagnosed cytomegalovirus status with high specificity and sensitivity. In a later analysis, CMV-associated beta chains were mostly HLA-associated, it appeared. TCR beta V- and J-gene trimming was later associated with a missense DCLRE1C variant.

CDR1 and CDR2 from the germline V gene are MDHEN and SYDVKM. V lost 5 bases, J lost 12 bases, and 11 bases stayed unmatched. The CDR3 runs 13 residues. 13 Jbeta primers and 60 Vbeta primers were used for the PCR. TCRdb's table, derived via immunoSEQ multiplex PCR, lists solely in-frame clones and lacks some. The data contain approximately 170,000 clones, approximately 80% of them singletons. This receptor was identified in a male donor in good health and CMV-seronegative. The chain combines TRBV28 with TRBJ2-3; 7 bases match TRBD2. The sample taken for sequencing was PBMCs. The DNA for the CDR3 is TGTGCCAGCAGTCCTCAGGGCAGCGGGGACCAGTATTTT. Its translation is CASSPQGSGDQYF.